The clone carrying this T cell receptor (beta chain) was recorded many times. Antigen specificity is unknown. The sample is drawn from a study of T cells after yellow fever vaccination. TCRdb recomputed calls from the 5' RACE reads with MiXCR, one row per CDR3 protein. The data show 120,000 or so distinct CDR3 sequences, around 9.8% seen once. General study findings and limits: The secondary response was weaker but peaked faster, day 5 versus 15.

V was clipped by 6 bases and J by 1 base, with 19 bases between them. This CDR3 is 17 amino acids long. This receptor was obtained from a man between 18 and 35 years old who received the YFV17D yellow fever vaccine. This rearrangement joins TRBV12-3 or TRBV12-4 to TRBJ2-1, with D tentatively TRBD2 (5 bases). Sequenced material: CD8+ T cells sorted from PBMCs, taken on the day of the yellow fever booster vaccination. CDR3 amino acids: CASRTSGAGVSYNEQFF. The CDR3 DNA reads TGTGCCAGCAGAACTTCCGGTGCCGGGGTGTCCTACAATGAGCAGTTCTTC.